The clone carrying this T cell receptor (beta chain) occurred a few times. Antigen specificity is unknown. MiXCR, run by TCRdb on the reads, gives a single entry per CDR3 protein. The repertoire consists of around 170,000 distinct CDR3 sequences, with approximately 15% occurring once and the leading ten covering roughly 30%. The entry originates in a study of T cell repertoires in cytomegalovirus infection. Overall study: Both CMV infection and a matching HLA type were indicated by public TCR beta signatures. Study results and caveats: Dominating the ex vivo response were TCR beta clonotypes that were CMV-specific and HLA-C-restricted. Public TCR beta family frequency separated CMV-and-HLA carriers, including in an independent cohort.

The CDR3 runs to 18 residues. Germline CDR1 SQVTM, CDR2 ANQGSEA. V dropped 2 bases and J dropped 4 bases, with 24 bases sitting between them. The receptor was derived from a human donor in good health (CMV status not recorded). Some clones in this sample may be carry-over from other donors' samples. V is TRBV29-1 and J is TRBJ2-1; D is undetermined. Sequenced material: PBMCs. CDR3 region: CSVEPRRGEIKGYNEQFF. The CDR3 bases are TGCAGCGTTGAACCGAGACGCGGAGAAATCAAGGGATACAATGAGCAGTTCTTC.